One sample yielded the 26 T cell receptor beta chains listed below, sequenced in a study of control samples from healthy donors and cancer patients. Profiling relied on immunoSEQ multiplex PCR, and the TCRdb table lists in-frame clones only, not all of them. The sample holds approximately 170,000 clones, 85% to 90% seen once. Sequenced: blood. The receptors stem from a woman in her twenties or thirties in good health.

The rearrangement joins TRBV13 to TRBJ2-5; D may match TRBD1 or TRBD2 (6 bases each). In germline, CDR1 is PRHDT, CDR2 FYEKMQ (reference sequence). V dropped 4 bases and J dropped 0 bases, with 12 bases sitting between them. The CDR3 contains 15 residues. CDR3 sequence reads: CASSSRGGYQETQYF. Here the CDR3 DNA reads TGTGCCAGCAGCTCCCGAGGGGGGTACCAAGAGACCCAGTACTTC.

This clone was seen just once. CDR3 DNA: TGTGCCATCAGATCGGACATGAACACTGAAGCTTTCTTT. It codes for CAIRSDMNTEAFF. The chain combines TRBV10-3 with TRBJ1-1; possibly TRBD1 for D (5 bases). Trimming took off 6 bases at V and 0 bases at J, with 8 bases between the two ends. Germline CDR1 is ENHRY and CDR2 is SYGVKD. The CDR3 contains 13 residues.

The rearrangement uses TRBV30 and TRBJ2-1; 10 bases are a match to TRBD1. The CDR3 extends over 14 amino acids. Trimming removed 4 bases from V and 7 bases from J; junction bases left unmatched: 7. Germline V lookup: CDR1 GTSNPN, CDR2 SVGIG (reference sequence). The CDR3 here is CAWTDRGNWNEQFF. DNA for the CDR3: TGTGCCTGGACGGACAGGGGGAATTGGAATGAGCAGTTCTTC.

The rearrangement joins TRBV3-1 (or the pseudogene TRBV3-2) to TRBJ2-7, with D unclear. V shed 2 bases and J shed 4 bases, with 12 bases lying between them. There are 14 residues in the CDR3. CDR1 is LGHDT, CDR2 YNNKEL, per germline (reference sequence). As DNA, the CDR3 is TGTGCCAGCAGCCAACATTTTGTAGTATACGAGCAGTACTTC. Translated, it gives CASSQHFVVYEQYF.

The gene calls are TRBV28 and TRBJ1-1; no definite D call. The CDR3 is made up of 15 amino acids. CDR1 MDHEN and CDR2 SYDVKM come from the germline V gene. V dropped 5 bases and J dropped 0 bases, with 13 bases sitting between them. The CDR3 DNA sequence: TGTGCCAGCAGTCACGGGCAACCCCTGAACACTGAAGCTTTCTTT. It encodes CASSHGQPLNTEAFF. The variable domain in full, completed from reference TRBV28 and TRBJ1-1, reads DVKVTQSSRYLVKRTGEKVFLECVQDMDHENMFWYRQDPGLGLRLIYFSYDVKMKEKGDIPEGYSVSREKKERFSLILESASTNQTSMYLCASSHGQPLNTEAFFGQGTRLTVV.

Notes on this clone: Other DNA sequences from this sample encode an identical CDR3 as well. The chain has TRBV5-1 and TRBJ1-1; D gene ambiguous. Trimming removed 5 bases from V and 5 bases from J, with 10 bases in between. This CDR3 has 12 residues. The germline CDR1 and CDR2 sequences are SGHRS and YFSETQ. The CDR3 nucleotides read TGCGCCAGCAGGAGCGGGAATACTGAAGCTTTCTTT. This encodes CASRSGNTEAFF.

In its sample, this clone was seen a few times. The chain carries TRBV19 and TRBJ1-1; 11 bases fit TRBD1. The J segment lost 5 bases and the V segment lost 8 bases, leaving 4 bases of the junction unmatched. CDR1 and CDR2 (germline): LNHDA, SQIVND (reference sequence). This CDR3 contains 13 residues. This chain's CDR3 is CASLGQGATEAFF. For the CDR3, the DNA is TGTGCCAGTCTAGGACAGGGGGCAACTGAAGCTTTCTTT.

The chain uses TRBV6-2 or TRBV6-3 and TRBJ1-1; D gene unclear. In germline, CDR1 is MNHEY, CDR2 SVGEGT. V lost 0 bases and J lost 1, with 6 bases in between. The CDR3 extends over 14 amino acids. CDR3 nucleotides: TGTGCCAGCAGTTACTCATCTCGGAACACTGAAGCTTTCTTT. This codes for CASSYSSRNTEAFF.

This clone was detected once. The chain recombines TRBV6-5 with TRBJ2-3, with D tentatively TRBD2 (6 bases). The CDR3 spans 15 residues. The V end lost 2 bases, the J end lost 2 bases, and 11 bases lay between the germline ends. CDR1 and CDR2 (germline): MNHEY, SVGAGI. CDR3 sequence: CASSYGRGLTDTQYF. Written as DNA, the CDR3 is TGTGCCAGCAGTTACGGGCGGGGCCTCACAGATACGCAGTATTTT.

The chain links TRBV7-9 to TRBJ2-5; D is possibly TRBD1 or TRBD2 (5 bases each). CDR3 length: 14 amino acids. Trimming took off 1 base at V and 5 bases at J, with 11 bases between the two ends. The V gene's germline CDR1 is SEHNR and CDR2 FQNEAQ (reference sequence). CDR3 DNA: TGTGCCAGCAGCTTAGATGGGGACCGGGAGACCCAGTACTTC. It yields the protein CASSLDGDRETQYF.

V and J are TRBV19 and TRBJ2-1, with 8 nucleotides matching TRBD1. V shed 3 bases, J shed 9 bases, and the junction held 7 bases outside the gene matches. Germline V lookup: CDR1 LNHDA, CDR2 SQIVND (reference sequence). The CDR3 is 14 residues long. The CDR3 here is CASSIYRGYGEQFF. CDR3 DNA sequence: TGTGCCAGTAGTATTTACAGGGGGTATGGTGAGCAGTTCTTC.

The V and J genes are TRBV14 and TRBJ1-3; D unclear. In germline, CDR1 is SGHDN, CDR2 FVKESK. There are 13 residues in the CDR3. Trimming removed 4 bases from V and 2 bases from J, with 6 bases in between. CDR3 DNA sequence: TGTGCCAGCAGCCCCTCACCTGGAAACACCATATATTTT. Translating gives CASSPSPGNTIYF. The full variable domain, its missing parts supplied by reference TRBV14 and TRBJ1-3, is EAGVTQFPSHSVIEKGQTVTLRCDPISGHDNLYWYRRVMGKEIKFLLHFVKESKQDESGMPNNRFLAERTGGTYSTLKVQPAELEDSGVYFCASSPSPGNTIYFGEGSWLTVV.

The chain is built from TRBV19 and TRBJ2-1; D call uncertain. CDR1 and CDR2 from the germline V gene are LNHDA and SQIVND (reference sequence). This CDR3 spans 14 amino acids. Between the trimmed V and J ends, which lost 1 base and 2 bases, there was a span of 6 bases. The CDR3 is CASSIGQAYNEQFF. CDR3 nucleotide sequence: TGTGCCAGTAGTATAGGGCAGGCCTACAATGAGCAGTTCTTC.

As DNA, the CDR3 is TGTGCCACCAGCACCCCCGGTGGAGGTTCCACCGGGGAGCTGTTTTTT. Amino acid sequence: CATSTPGGGSTGELFF. This chain uses TRBV15 with TRBJ2-2, with a possible D match to TRBD2 (5 bases). The CDR3 sequence is 16 residues long. V was shortened by 4 bases and J by 4 bases, with 16 bases between the two germline ends. Germline-derived CDR1 and CDR2 are LNHNV and YYDKDF (reference sequence). The variable domain in full, completed from reference TRBV15 and TRBJ2-2, reads DAMVIQNPRYQVTQFGKPVTLSCSQTLNHNVMYWYQQKSSQAPKLLFHYYDKDFNNEADTPDNFQSRRPNTSFCFLDIRSPGLGDTAMYLCATSTPGGGSTGELFFGEGSRLTVL.

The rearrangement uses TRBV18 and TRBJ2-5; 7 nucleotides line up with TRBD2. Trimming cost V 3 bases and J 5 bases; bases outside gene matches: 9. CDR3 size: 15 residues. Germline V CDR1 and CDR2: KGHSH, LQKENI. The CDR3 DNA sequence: TGTGCCAGCTCACCCGGGGGGAAACGGATGGAGACCCAGTACTTC. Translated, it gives CASSPGGKRMETQYF. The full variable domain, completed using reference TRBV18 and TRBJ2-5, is NAGVMQNPRHLVRRRGQEARLRCSPMKGHSHVYWYRQLPEEGLKFMVYLQKENIIDESGMPKERFSAEFPKEGPSILRIQQVVRGDSAAYFCASSPGGKRMETQYFGPGTRLLVL.

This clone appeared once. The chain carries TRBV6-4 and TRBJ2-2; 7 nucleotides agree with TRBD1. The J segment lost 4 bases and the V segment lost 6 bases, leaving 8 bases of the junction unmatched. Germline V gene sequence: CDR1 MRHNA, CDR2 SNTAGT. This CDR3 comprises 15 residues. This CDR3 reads CASSQGDSGTGELFF. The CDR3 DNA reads TGTGCCAGCAGCCAAGGGGACAGTGGCACCGGGGAGCTGTTTTTT.

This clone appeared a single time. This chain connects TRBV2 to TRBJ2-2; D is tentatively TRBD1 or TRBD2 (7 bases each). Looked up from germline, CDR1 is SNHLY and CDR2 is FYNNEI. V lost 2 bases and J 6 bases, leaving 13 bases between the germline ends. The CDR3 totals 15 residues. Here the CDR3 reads CASSERAGGAGELFF. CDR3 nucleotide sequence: TGTGCCAGCAGTGAACGGGCAGGGGGGGCCGGGGAGCTGTTTTTT. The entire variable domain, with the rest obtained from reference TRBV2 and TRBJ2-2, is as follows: EPEVTQTPSHQVTQMGQEVILRCVPISNHLYFYWYRQILGQKVEFLVSFYNNEISEKSEIFDDQFSVERPDGSNFTLKIRSTKLEDSAMYFCASSERAGGAGELFFGEGSRLTVL.

This CDR3 is CASSLTQGVDAFF. CDR3 coding DNA: TGTGCCAGCAGCCTAACGCAGGGGGTGGATGCTTTCTTT. J is TRBJ1-1 and V is TRBV3-1 (or the pseudogene TRBV3-2), with 7 bases lining up with TRBD1. The trim removed 4 bases at V and 11 bases at J, leaving 10 bases unmatched. Germline V lookup: CDR1 LGHDT, CDR2 YNNKEL (reference sequence). CDR3 length equals 13 residues.

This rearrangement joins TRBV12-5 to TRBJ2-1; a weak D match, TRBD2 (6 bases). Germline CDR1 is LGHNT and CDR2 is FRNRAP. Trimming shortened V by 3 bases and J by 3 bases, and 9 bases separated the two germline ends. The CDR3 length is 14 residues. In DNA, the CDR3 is TGTGCTAGTGGTTTAGCGGGTATCTACAATGAGCAGTTCTTC. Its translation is CASGLAGIYNEQFF.

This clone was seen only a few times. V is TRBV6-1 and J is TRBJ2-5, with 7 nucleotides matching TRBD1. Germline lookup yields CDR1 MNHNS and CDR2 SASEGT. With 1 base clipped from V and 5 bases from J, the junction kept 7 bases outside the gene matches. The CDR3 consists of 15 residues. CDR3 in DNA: TGTGCCAGCAGTGAAGGAGGGGGCATGCTGGAGACCCAGTACTTC. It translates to CASSEGGGMLETQYF.

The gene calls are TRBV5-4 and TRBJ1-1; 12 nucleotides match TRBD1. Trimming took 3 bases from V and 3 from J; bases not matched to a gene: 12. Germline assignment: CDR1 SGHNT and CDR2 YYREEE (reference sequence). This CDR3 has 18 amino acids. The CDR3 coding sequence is TGTGCCAGCAGCTCCCCGGGACAGGGGGCCCGGTCGGACACTGAAGCTTTCTTT. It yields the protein CASSSPGQGARSDTEAFF.

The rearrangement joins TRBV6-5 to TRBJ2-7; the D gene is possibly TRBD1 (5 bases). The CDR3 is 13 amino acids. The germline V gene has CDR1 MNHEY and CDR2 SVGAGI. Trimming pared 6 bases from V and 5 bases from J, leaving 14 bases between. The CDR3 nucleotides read TGTGCCAGCAGGTCAGGGTCCCACCACGAGCAGTACTTC. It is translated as CASRSGSHHEQYF.

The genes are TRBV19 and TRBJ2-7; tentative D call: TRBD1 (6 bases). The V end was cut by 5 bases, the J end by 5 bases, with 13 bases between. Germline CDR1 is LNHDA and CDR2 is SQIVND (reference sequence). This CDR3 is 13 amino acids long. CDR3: CASSAYRADEQYF. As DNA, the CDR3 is TGTGCCAGTAGTGCCTACAGGGCGGACGAGCAGTACTTC.

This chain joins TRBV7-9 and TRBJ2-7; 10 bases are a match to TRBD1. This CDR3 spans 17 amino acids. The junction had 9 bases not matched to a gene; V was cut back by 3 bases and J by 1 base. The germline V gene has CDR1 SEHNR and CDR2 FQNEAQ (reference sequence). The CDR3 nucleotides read TGTGCCAGCAGCTTGGATTTAGGGACAGGGGAGTCCTACGAGCAGTACGTC. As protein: CASSLDLGTGESYEQYV.

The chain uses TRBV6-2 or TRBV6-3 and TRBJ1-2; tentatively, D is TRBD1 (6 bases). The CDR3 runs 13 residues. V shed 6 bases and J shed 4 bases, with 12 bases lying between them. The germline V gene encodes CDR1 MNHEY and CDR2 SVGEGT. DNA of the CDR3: TGTGCCAGCAGCTCAACAGGGATCTATGGCTACACCTTC. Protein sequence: CASSSTGIYGYTF.

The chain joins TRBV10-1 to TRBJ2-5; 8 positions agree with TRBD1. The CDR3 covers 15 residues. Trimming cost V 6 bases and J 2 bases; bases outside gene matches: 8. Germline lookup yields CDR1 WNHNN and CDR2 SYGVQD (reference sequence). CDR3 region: CASRPGQGLQETQYF. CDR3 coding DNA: TGCGCCAGCAGACCCGGACAGGGCTTACAAGAGACCCAGTACTTC.